Below, 7 T cell receptor beta chains from the same sample are listed, as sequenced in a study of Tregs in tolerant kidney transplant recipients. Data came from immunoSEQ multiplex PCR; TCRdb stores just in-frame clones and leaves some out. The profile covers about 240,000 clones, with roughly 84% appearing a single time and around 0.61% taken by the ten largest. Sample: CD4+ T cells from blood. The receptor set was obtained from a human donor in good health.

This chain joins TRBV5-1 and TRBJ1-4, with TRBD1 as a possible D gene (5 bases). V was clipped by 0 bases and J by 6 bases, with 12 bases between them. The germline gives CDR1 SGHRS, CDR2 YFSETQ. This CDR3 spans 15 amino acids. The CDR3 sequence: CASSLAAGPDEKLFF. CDR3 DNA: TGCGCCAGCAGCTTGGCCGCGGGACCGGATGAAAAACTGTTTTTT.

This chain links TRBV11-2 with TRBJ2-3; 8 positions match TRBD2. J lost 12 bases, V lost 2 bases, and 13 bases had no gene match. The CDR3 is 15 residues long. Germline CDR1 SGHAT, CDR2 FQNNGV. CDR3: CASSLSLGRSGGQYF. CDR3 sequence (DNA): TGTGCCAGCAGCTTAAGCCTGGGGAGAAGCGGGGGACAGTATTTT.

This clone was picked up a small number of times. This chain uses TRBV5-1 with TRBJ2-5; TRBD1 matches at 7 bases. Germline loops: CDR1 SGHRS, CDR2 YFSETQ. V shed 3 bases and J 5 bases; nucleotides not matched to a gene: 10. The CDR3 is made up of 15 amino acids. The CDR3 spells CASSSRDRRLETQYF. The CDR3 nucleotides read TGCGCCAGCAGCTCCCGGGACAGACGCTTGGAGACCCAGTACTTC. Together with reference TRBV5-1 and TRBJ2-5, the CDR3 gives the full variable domain: KAGVTQTPRYLIKTRGQQVTLSCSPISGHRSVSWYQQTPGQGLQFLFEYFSETQRNKGNFPGRFSGRQFSNSRSEMNVSTLELGDSALYLCASSSRDRRLETQYFGPGTRLLVL.

This chain joins TRBV12-5 and TRBJ1-2; 10 bases agree with TRBD1. V shed 2 bases and J 3 bases; nucleotides not matched to a gene: 9. In germline, CDR1 is LGHNT, CDR2 FRNRAP. This CDR3 has 17 residues. CDR3 sequence: CASGLRDRGWSDYGYTF. Written as DNA, the CDR3 is TGTGCTAGTGGTTTGAGGGACAGGGGATGGTCCGACTATGGCTACACCTTC.

The genes are TRBV29-1 and TRBJ2-7, with a weak D call TRBD2 (5 bases). The V and J ends lost 6 bases and 9 bases respectively, with 18 bases between them. CDR3 length equals 12 residues. The V gene's germline CDR1 is SQVTM and CDR2 ANQGSEA. DNA for the CDR3: TGCAGCGTCATGAGGGATCCTACGACGCAGTACTTC. Translating it yields CSVMRDPTTQYF.

The V call is TRBV19, the J call TRBJ1-2; possibly TRBD1 for D (5 bases). V gave up 9 bases and J gave up 8 bases, with 13 bases separating them. The CDR3 covers 11 residues. CDR1 and CDR2 from the germline V gene are LNHDA and SQIVND (reference sequence). The CDR3 DNA reads TGTGCCAGCACAGGATTCCGGGGCTACACCTTC. This translates into CASTGFRGYTF.

This clone has just one count. The CDR3 here is CARNTGELFF. The CDR3 bases are TGTGCCAGGAACACCGGGGAGCTGTTTTTT. The genes are TRBV7-9 and TRBJ2-2; no firm D call. The CDR3 is 10 residues long. The V end lost 9 bases, the J end lost 1 base, and 0 bases lay between the germline ends. CDR1 SEHNR and CDR2 FQNEAQ come from the germline V gene (reference sequence).